This entry lists 27 T cell receptor beta chains sequenced from one sample in a study of blood T cell repertoires in COVID-19. Measured with immunoSEQ multiplex PCR; TCRdb has only the in-frame clones, and not every one. The table has roughly 67,000 clones, about 86% seen once. The sample consisted of peripheral blood. Receptors were obtained from a man aged 50-60 years with active COVID-19.

The CDR3 bases are TGTGCCAGCAGCTTACCGGACAGCAATGAGCAGTTCTTC. Encoded protein: CASSLPDSNEQFF. This chain uses TRBV7-6 with TRBJ2-1, with D perhaps matching TRBD1 (6 bases). Germline V gene lookup returns CDR1 SGHVS and CDR2 FNYEAQ. V shed 2 bases and J shed 6 bases, with 8 bases lying between them. The length of the CDR3 is 13 residues.

A note on this clone: A much larger clone differs from this one at a single base, so this may be a read error. The rearrangement uses TRBV7-2 and TRBJ2-7; D might be TRBD2 (6 bases). V was clipped by 3 bases and J by 2 bases, with 8 bases between them. Germline V CDR1 and CDR2: SGHTA, FQGNSA. The CDR3 consists of 13 residues. The CDR3 sequence: CASSFGLTYEQYF. DNA of the CDR3: TGTGCCAGCAGCTTTGGACTAACCTACGAGCAGTACTTC.

This chain connects TRBV5-4 to TRBJ2-5, with TRBD2 as a possible D gene (6 bases). The V and J ends lost 1 base and 1 base respectively, with 11 bases between them. There are 15 residues in the CDR3. Germline V gene sequence: CDR1 SGHNT, CDR2 YYREEE (reference sequence). The CDR3 DNA reads as TGTGCCAGCAGCTTGACACGGGGGAGCCAAGAGACCCAGTACTTC. Translated: CASSLTRGSQETQYF.

The chain couples TRBV19 to TRBJ1-2; 7 nucleotides align to TRBD1. V gave up 6 bases and J gave up 3 bases; unmatched junction bases: 10. This CDR3 contains 15 residues. Germline V gene sequence: CDR1 LNHDA, CDR2 SQIVND (reference sequence). CDR3 protein: CASSAPGTADYGYTF. The CDR3 coding sequence is TGTGCCAGTAGCGCTCCCGGGACAGCCGACTATGGCTACACCTTC.

The chain couples TRBV2 to TRBJ1-2; D is undetermined. CDR3 length: 14 residues. The V end lost 4 bases, the J end lost 2 bases, and 11 bases lay between the germline ends. Germline V CDR1 and CDR2: SNHLY, FYNNEI. CDR3 region: CASSGHKSNYGYTF. CDR3 in DNA: TGTGCCAGCAGTGGACACAAGTCGAACTATGGCTACACCTTC.

The chain has TRBV29-1 and TRBJ1-4, with 7 bases identical to TRBD1. After removal of 6 bases from V and 8 bases from J, the junction contained 9 bases not matched to a gene. The V gene's germline CDR1 is SQVTM and CDR2 ANQGSEA. This CDR3 has 13 amino acids. The CDR3: CSVHDRAGEKLFF. The CDR3 bases are TGCAGCGTCCATGACAGGGCAGGGGAAAAACTGTTTTTT.

V usage is TRBV19 and J usage is TRBJ2-1, with 10 nucleotides matching TRBD2. Trimming removed 7 bases from V and 8 bases from J; junction bases left unmatched: 8. This CDR3 comprises 14 residues. Germline V gives CDR1 LNHDA, CDR2 SQIVND (reference sequence). This CDR3 is CASKWLAGVDEQFF. The CDR3 region has the DNA TGTGCCAGTAAATGGCTAGCGGGAGTGGATGAGCAGTTCTTC.

The gene calls are TRBV29-1 and TRBJ2-1, with 10 bases matching TRBD1. This CDR3 region has 15 residues. Germline lookup yields CDR1 SQVTM and CDR2 ANQGSEA. V gave up 0 bases and J gave up 6 bases; unmatched junction bases: 5. CDR3 DNA sequence: TGCAGCGTTGAAGAGGGGGACAGGGGCCCCAATGAGCAGTTCTTC. Translation: CSVEEGDRGPNEQFF.

DNA for the CDR3: TGTGCCAGCAGCTCCCGGGACACGTATTTTAATAGCAATCAGCCCCAGCATTTT. It yields the protein CASSSRDTYFNSNQPQHF. The chain uses TRBV3-1 (or the pseudogene TRBV3-2) and TRBJ1-5; maybe TRBD1 (6 bases). This CDR3 has 18 amino acids. CDR1 and CDR2 from the germline V gene are LGHDT and YNNKEL (reference sequence). V was pared by 5 bases and J by 0 bases, with 20 bases between.

J is TRBJ2-2 and V is TRBV3-1 (or the pseudogene TRBV3-2); 12 bases match TRBD2. Germline V gene sequence: CDR1 LGHDT, CDR2 YNNKEL (reference sequence). The V segment lost 4 bases and the J segment 4 bases; nucleotides outside the gene matches: 13. The CDR3 is 19 amino acids. CDR3 nucleotides: TGTGCCAGCAGCCGCTTCGCTAGCGGGAGGGCCGACTTCACCGGGGAGCTGTTTTTT. This codes for CASSRFASGRADFTGELFF.

This clone was picked up a small number of times. This chain joins TRBV11-3 and TRBJ2-7; D gene ambiguous. The V end lost 0 bases, the J end lost 0 bases, and 18 bases lay between the germline ends. Germline-derived CDR1 and CDR2 are SGHNT and YENEEA. The CDR3 runs 18 residues. The DNA of the CDR3 is TGTGCCAGCAGCTTAGAATGGGTGGCCCAGGCTAACTCCTACGAGCAGTACTTC. Translation: CASSLEWVAQANSYEQYF.

J is TRBJ1-5 and V is TRBV6-1; TRBD1 aligns across 7 bases. CDR3 length equals 19 residues. After removal of 2 bases from V and 0 bases from J, the junction contained 13 bases not matched to a gene. Germline V gene data show CDR1 as MNHNS and CDR2 as SASEGT. CDR3 in amino acids: CASSERSGTAMNSNQPQHF. The CDR3 nucleotides read TGTGCCAGCAGTGAAAGGAGTGGGACAGCCATGAATAGCAATCAGCCCCAGCATTTT.

This rearrangement joins TRBV6-5 to TRBJ2-1; no firm D call. V shed 7 bases and J shed 5 bases, with 12 bases lying between them. The CDR3 length is 13 residues. Germline V gene data show CDR1 as MNHEY and CDR2 as SVGAGI. Here the CDR3 reads CASIETGNNEQFF. As DNA, the CDR3 is TGTGCCAGCATCGAGACGGGTAACAATGAGCAGTTCTTC.

This clone showed up just once. The chain employs TRBV4-2 and TRBJ2-2; a weak D match, TRBD1 (6 bases). CDR1 is LGHNA and CDR2 is YNFKEQ in the germline V gene. The V and J ends lost 0 bases and 5 bases respectively, with 13 bases between them. The CDR3 spans 16 residues. CDR3 loop: CASSQDRGIETGELFF. The DNA of the CDR3 is TGTGCCAGCAGCCAAGATAGGGGGATTGAGACCGGGGAGCTGTTTTTT.

The rearrangement joins TRBV24-1 to TRBJ2-1; no clear D gene. V lost 3 bases, J lost 0 bases, and 14 bases lay in between. The CDR3 runs 17 residues. In germline, CDR1 is KGHDR, CDR2 SFDVKD. The CDR3 region has the DNA TGTGCCACCAGTGATCGACGACTCCAGAGCTCCTACAATGAGCAGTTCTTC. This codes for CATSDRRLQSSYNEQFF.

The chain links TRBV2 to TRBJ2-1; D possibly corresponds to TRBD1 (5 bases). The germline gives CDR1 SNHLY, CDR2 FYNNEI. The CDR3 covers 16 residues. V dropped 1 base and J dropped 0 bases, with 10 bases sitting between them. The CDR3 reads CASSEEGLISYNEQFF. The CDR3 DNA reads TGTGCCAGCAGTGAAGAGGGGCTAATCTCCTACAATGAGCAGTTCTTC.

The chain uses TRBV7-8 and TRBJ2-2; D unresolved. The CDR3 extends over 11 amino acids. CDR1 and CDR2 (germline): SGHVS, FQNEAQ. V lost 6 bases and J 7 bases, leaving 6 bases between the germline ends. In DNA, the CDR3 is TGTGCCAGCAGATTGAGCGGGGAGCTGTTTTTT. It yields the protein CASRLSGELFF. Supplemented by reference TRBV7-8 and TRBJ2-2, the full variable domain reads GAGVSQSPRYKVAKRGQDVALRCDPISGHVSLFWYQQALGQGPEFLTYFQNEAQLDKSGLPSDRFFAERPEGSVSTLKIQRTQQEDSAVYLCASRLSGELFFGEGSRLTVL.

In this sample, this clone turned up once. The gene calls are TRBV7-2 and TRBJ2-5; 7 nucleotides agree with TRBD2. Germline loops: CDR1 SGHTA, CDR2 FQGNSA. The V and J ends lost 5 bases and 4 bases, in that order; junction bases with no gene match: 13. The length of the CDR3 is 16 residues. The CDR3 nucleotides are TGTGCCAGCAGCCGGGCGGGGGACGGGGTCGGAGAGACCCAGTACTTC. Protein: CASSRAGDGVGETQYF.

The rearrangement uses TRBV15 and TRBJ2-7; tentative D call: TRBD1 (5 bases). The CDR3 spans 14 residues. Between the trimmed V and J ends, which lost 0 bases and 6 bases, there was a span of 12 bases. Germline V lookup: CDR1 LNHNV, CDR2 YYDKDF (reference sequence). The CDR3 loop reads CATSRDREIGEQYF. The DNA of the CDR3 is TGTGCCACCAGCAGAGACAGGGAAATCGGCGAGCAGTACTTC. Supplemented by reference TRBV15 and TRBJ2-7, the full variable domain reads DAMVIQNPRYQVTQFGKPVTLSCSQTLNHNVMYWYQQKSSQAPKLLFHYYDKDFNNEADTPDNFQSRRPNTSFCFLDIRSPGLGDTAMYLCATSRDREIGEQYFGPGTRLTVT.

The table lists this clone with a count of one. V gene TRBV27 combines with J gene TRBJ1-3, with TRBD1 identical over 7 bases. The CDR3 spans 15 residues. The germline gives CDR1 MNHEY, CDR2 SMNVEV (reference sequence). V was pared by 6 bases and J by 0 bases, with 5 bases of the junction left unmatched. The CDR3 region is CASRPGGNSGNTIYF. In DNA, the CDR3 is TGTGCCAGCAGGCCAGGGGGGAACTCTGGAAACACCATATATTTT.

The CDR3 DNA is TGCAGCGTTGAACCCAGAAGATATGGCTACACCTTC. Translating it yields CSVEPRRYGYTF. The genes are TRBV29-1 and TRBJ1-2; D gene ambiguous. The CDR3 runs 12 residues. V lost 2 bases to trimming and J lost 5 bases, with 9 bases between them. Germline CDR1 SQVTM, CDR2 ANQGSEA.

The rearrangement joins TRBV3-1 (or the pseudogene TRBV3-2) to TRBJ2-1; TRBD2 is a possible D gene (5 bases). V was shortened by 1 base and J by 4 bases, with 8 bases between the two germline ends. The CDR3 has 14 residues. CDR1 and CDR2 (germline): LGHDT, YNNKEL (reference sequence). The CDR3 DNA reads TGTGCCAGCAGCCAAGTTCGGGGATACAATGAGCAGTTCTTC. Translating gives CASSQVRGYNEQFF.

The CDR3 nucleotides are TGTGCCAGCAGCGTAGCTGGCCAGAACACTGAAGCTTTCTTT. This gives the protein CASSVAGQNTEAFF. The J gene is TRBJ1-1, the V gene TRBV9, with D unclear. The germline V and J ends were trimmed by 0 bases and 1 base, with 7 bases remaining between them. Germline-derived CDR1 and CDR2 are SGDLS and YYNGEE. This CDR3 has 14 residues.

The chain carries TRBV3-1 (or the pseudogene TRBV3-2) and TRBJ2-3, with a tentative D call TRBD1 (5 bases). CDR3 length: 12 residues. V was trimmed by 0 bases and J by 8 bases, leaving 6 bases between them. CDR1 is LGHDT and CDR2 is YNNKEL in the germline V gene (reference sequence). The chain's CDR3 is CASSQDQGTQYF. The CDR3 nucleotides are TGTGCCAGCAGCCAAGACCAGGGTACGCAGTATTTT.

The V call is TRBV11-2, the J call TRBJ2-2; 12 nucleotides line up with TRBD2. The ends lost 5 bases at V and 7 bases at J; junction bases unmatched: 5. Germline V gene sequence: CDR1 SGHAT, CDR2 FQNNGV. There are 15 residues in the CDR3. The CDR3, as DNA: TGTGCCAGCAGCAAATGGACTAGCGGGAACGGGGAGCTGTTTTTT. It codes for CASSKWTSGNGELFF.

The chain couples TRBV9 to TRBJ2-2, with 7 bases aligning to TRBD1. J was trimmed by 0 bases and V by 7 bases; bases with no gene match: 3. This CDR3 is 14 amino acids long. Germline CDR1 reads SGDLS; CDR2 reads YYNGEE. CDR3 DNA: TGTGCCAGCGTAGACAGGGCGAACACCGGGGAGCTGTTTTTT. Translated, it gives CASVDRANTGELFF.

The rearrangement uses TRBV7-8 and TRBJ1-5, with 7 bases identical to TRBD1. V was clipped by 1 base and J by 1 base; unmatched bases: 4. Per the germline V gene, CDR1 is SGHVS and CDR2 is FQNEAQ. The CDR3 sequence is 16 residues long. CDR3 DNA sequence: TGTGCCAGCAGCTTAGGAGGGGGCGGAAGCAATCAGCCCCAGCATTTT. Its protein product is CASSLGGGGSNQPQHF.